This T cell receptor beta chain was documented in a study of blood T cell repertoires in COVID-19. About the study: Specimens from acute and convalescent COVID-19 originated in the United States, Italy and Spain. PBMCs, B-cell-depleted T cells, or T cells provided the cDNA or gDNA that made up the material.

From germline, CDR1 is MGHDK and CDR2 SYGVNS. The germline V and J ends were trimmed by 1 base and 7 bases, with 13 bases remaining between them. This CDR3 is 15 amino acids long. In the study's own analysis: It was from reference gene primer amplification that nucleated cell counts were estimated. Produced via immunoSEQ multiplex PCR; TCRdb's table is partial and in-frame only. V, J and clone size are those of that table, while D and trimming were read from the DNA. This table holds about 110,000 clones, 70% to 90% found once. The rearrangement links TRBV25-1 to TRBJ1-4; no clear D gene. Sequenced: peripheral blood. The clonotype comes from a man aged 45-60 years with active or convalescent COVID-19. For the CDR3, the DNA is TGTGCCAGCAGTGAATCCCTTTTTTCGGGTGAAAAACTGTTTTTT. Residues: CASSESLFSGEKLFF. The full variable domain, in which reference TRBV25-1 and TRBJ1-4 provide the parts outside the CDR3, is EADIYQTPRYLVIGTGKKITLECSQTMGHDKMYWYQQDPGMELHLIHYSYGVNSTEKGDLSSESTVSRIRTEHFPLTLESARPSHTSQYLCASSESLFSGEKLFFGSGTQLSVL.